This T cell receptor (beta chain) came from a study of shared clonotypes between healthy human individuals. With regard to this clone: The same CDR3 also results from other DNA sequences found in this sample.

Germline values: CDR1 SGHRS, CDR2 YFSETQ. The J segment lost 1 base and the V segment lost 0 bases, leaving 2 bases of the junction unmatched. The CDR3 covers 15 residues. The donors were all Caucasian adults (living in Nashville, Tennessee). The deep-level immunoSEQ assay was used. Unsorted PBMC DNA was run through sequencing on ten immunoSEQ deep assay plates. In the original analysis: Junction-only immunoSEQ sequences carried no quality scores, so filtering differed. Clones were read by immunoSEQ multiplex PCR, and TCRdb kept only the in-frame ones, dropping some. V and J calls and clone size are given by that table; D and trimming were obtained from the DNA. There are 400,000 to 500,000 clones in the sample; over 65% occur only once, and under 15% lies in the top ten.

This TCR was sampled from a woman between 40 and 50 years old in good health. Some clones in this sample may be carry-over from other donors' samples. Sample: PBMCs. The rearrangement uses TRBV5-1 and TRBJ2-7; 9 bases map to TRBD2. DNA of the CDR3: TGCGCCAGCAGCTTGGGCCTAGCGGGATCCTACGAGCAGTACTTC. It yields the protein CASSLGLAGSYEQYF.